Below, one TCR beta chain is given with its context. The sample originates from a study of shared T cell receptors in the human thymus. Generated by immunoSEQ multiplex PCR, the TCRdb table keeps only in-frame clones and is missing some. This sample yields over 450,000 clones, of which 70% to 80% are seen a single time; more than 0.01% belongs to the top ten. The data also belong to a second study, concerning human thymus T cells. That work contributes: Immunologically healthy infants in Finland undergoing congenital heart defect surgery were the donors. Resections from corrective heart surgery supplied the thymus tissue. Thymic and blood repertoires appeared to show biased V and J gene usage. Thymic repertoires of unrelated individuals were reported in related research to overlap highly.

This sequence was found in a boy less than two years old with a congenital heart defect. The sequenced sample consisted of thymocytes.

CDR3 residues: CASSQRGRSSGNTIYF. In DNA form, the CDR3 reads TGTGCCAGCAGCCAAAGGGGTCGCAGCTCTGGAAACACCATATATTTT. The chain employs TRBV4-2 and TRBJ1-3, with TRBD1 as a possible D gene (5 bases). Per germline, CDR1 LGHNA and CDR2 YNFKEQ. This CDR3 is 16 amino acids long. V lost 2 bases and J 0 bases, leaving 11 bases between the germline ends.